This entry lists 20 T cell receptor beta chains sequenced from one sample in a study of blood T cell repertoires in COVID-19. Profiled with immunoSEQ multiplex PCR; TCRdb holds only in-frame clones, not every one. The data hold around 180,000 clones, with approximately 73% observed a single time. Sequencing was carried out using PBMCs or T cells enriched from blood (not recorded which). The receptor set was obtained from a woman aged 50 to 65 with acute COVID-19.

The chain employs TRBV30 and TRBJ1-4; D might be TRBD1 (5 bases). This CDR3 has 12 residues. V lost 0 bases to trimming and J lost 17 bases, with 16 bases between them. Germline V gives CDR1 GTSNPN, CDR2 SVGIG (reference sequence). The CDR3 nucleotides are TGTGCCTGGAGTGTACGTGGTGACAGCCTTTTTTTT. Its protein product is CAWSVRGDSLFF.

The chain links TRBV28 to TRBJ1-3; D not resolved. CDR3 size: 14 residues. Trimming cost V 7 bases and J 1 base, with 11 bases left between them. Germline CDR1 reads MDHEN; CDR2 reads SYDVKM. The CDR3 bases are TGTGCCAGCACTTCTGCCGGGTCTGGAAACACCATATATTTT. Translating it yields CASTSAGSGNTIYF.

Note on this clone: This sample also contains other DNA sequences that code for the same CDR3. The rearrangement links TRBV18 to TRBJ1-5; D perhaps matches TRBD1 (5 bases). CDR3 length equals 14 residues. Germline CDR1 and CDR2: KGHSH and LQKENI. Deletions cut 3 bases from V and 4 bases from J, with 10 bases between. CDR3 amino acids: CASSPAAGNQPQHF. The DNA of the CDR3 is TGTGCCAGCTCACCGGCGGCAGGGAATCAGCCCCAGCATTTT.

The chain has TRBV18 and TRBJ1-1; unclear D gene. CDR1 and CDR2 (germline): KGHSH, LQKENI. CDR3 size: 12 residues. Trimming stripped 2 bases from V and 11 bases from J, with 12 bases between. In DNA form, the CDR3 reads TGTGCCAGCTCACCAAACGACAAGCCCGCTTTCTTT. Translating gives CASSPNDKPAFF.

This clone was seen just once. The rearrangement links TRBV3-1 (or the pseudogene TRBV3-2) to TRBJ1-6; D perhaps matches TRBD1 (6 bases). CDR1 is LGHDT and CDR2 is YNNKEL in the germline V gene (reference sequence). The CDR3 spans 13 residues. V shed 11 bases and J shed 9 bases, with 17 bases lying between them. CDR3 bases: TGTGCCGGATCACAGGGACGAGGTTCACCCCTCCACTTT. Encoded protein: CAGSQGRGSPLHF.

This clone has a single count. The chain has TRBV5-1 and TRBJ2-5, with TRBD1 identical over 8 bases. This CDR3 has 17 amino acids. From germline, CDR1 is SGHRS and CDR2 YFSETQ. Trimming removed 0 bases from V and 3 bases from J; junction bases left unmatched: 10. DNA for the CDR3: TGCGCCAGCAGCTTGGAACCAGGGGGCCCCACTAAAGAGACCCAGTACTTC. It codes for CASSLEPGGPTKETQYF.

CDR3 region: CASSESRDRVYQPQHF. The CDR3 nucleotides are TGTGCCAGCAGTGAGAGCCGGGACAGGGTTTACCAGCCCCAGCATTTT. This chain uses TRBV6-1 with TRBJ1-5; 9 bases match TRBD1. CDR3 size: 16 residues. In germline, CDR1 is MNHNS, CDR2 SASEGT. V gave up 3 bases and J gave up 7 bases; unmatched junction bases: 10.

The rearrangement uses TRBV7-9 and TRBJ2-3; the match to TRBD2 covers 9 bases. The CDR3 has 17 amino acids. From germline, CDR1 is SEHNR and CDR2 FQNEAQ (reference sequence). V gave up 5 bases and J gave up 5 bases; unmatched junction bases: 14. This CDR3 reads CASSRGRAGGGEDTQYF. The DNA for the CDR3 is TGTGCCAGCAGCCGCGGTCGAGCGGGGGGCGGGGAAGATACGCAGTATTTT.

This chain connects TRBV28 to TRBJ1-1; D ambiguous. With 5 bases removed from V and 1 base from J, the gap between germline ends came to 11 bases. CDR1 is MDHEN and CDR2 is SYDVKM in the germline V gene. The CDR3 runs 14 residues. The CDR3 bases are TGTGCCAGCAGTATCCCCCGGTGGAACACTGAAGCTTTCTTT. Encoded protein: CASSIPRWNTEAFF.

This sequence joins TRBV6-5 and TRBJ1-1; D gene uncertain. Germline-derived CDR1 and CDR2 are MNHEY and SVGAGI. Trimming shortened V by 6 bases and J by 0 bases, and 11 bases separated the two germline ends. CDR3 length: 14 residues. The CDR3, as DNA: TGTGCCAGCAGCCCCCGAGACATGAACACTGAAGCTTTCTTT. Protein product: CASSPRDMNTEAFF.

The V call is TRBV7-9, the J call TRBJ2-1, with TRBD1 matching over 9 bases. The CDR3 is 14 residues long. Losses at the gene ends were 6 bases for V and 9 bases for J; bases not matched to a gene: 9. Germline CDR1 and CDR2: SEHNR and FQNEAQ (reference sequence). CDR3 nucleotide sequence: TGTGCCAGCAGGTCCGGGACAGGGTGGGGTGAGCAGTTCTTC. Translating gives CASRSGTGWGEQFF.

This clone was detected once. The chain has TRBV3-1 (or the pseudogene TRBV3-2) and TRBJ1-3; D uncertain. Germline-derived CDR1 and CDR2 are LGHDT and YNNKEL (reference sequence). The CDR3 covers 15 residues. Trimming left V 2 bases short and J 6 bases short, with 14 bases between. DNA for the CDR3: TGTGCCAGCAGCCAAAACTCGGGATCGGTAAACACCATATATTTT. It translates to CASSQNSGSVNTIYF.

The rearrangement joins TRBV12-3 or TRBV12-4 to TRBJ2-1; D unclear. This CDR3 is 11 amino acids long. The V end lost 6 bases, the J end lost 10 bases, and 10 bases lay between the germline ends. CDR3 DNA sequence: TGTGCCAGCAGCTCCCCCTTGGAGCAGTTCTTC. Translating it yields CASSSPLEQFF.

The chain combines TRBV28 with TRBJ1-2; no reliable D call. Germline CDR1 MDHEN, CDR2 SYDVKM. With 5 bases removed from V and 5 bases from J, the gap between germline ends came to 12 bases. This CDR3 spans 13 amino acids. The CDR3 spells CASSPFHGYGYTF. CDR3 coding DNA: TGTGCCAGCAGTCCATTCCACGGGTATGGCTACACCTTC.

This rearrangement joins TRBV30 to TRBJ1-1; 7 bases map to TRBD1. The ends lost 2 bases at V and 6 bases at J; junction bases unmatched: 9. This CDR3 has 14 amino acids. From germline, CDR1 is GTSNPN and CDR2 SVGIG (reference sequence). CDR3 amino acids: CAWSFRTGASEAFF. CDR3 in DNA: TGTGCCTGGAGTTTTAGGACAGGAGCGTCTGAAGCTTTCTTT. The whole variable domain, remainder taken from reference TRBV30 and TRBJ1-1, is SQTIHQWPATLVQPVGSPLSLECTVEGTSNPNLYWYRQAAGRGLQLLFYSVGIGQISSEVPQNLSASRPQDRQFILSSKKLLLSDSGFYLCAWSFRTGASEAFFGQGTRLTVV.

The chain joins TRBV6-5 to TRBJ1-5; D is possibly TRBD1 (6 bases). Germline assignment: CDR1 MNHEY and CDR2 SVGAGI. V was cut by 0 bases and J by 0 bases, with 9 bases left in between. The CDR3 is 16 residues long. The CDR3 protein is CASSYSGASSNQPQHF. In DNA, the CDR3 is TGTGCCAGCAGTTACTCGGGGGCTAGTAGCAATCAGCCCCAGCATTTT.

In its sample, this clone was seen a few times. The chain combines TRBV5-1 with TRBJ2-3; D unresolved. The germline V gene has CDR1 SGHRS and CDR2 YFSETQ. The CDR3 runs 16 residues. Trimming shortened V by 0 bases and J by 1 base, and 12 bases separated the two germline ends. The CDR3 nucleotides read TGCGCCAGCAGCTTGGTATCAGGCCAGCGCACAGATACGCAGTATTTT. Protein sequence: CASSLVSGQRTDTQYF.

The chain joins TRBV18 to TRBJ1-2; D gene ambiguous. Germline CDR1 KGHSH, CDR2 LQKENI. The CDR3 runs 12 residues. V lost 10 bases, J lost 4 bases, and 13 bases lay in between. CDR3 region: CATTGSGYGYTF. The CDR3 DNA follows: TGTGCCACCACCGGGTCGGGCTATGGCTACACCTTC.

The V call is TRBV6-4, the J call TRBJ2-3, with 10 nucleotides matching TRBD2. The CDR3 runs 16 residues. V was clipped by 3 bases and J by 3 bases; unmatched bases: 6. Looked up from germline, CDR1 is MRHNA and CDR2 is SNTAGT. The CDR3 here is CASSEGPSGGTDTQYF. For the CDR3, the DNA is TGTGCCAGCAGTGAGGGGCCTAGCGGGGGAACAGATACGCAGTATTTT.

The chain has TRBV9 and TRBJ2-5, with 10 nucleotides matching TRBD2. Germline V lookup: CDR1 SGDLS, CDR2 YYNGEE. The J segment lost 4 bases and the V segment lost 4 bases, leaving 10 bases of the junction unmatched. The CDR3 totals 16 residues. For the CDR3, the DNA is TGTGCCAGCAGCTCGACCGCCGGGACTAGCGTAGAGACCCAGTACTTC. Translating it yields CASSSTAGTSVETQYF.